A single sample gave rise to the 23 T cell receptor beta chains below, sequenced in a study of blood T cell repertoires in COVID-19. Clones were read by immunoSEQ multiplex PCR, and TCRdb kept only the in-frame ones, dropping some. This table has roughly 100,000 clones, approximately 84% appearing once. Material for sequencing was peripheral blood. The origin of the receptors is a human donor in a cohort sampled during active COVID-19.

A word on this clone: Other DNA sequences from this sample encode an identical CDR3 as well. The chain carries TRBV5-6 and TRBJ1-5; 7 bases are shared with TRBD1. V shed 0 bases and J 5 bases; nucleotides not matched to a gene: 2. Germline V lookup: CDR1 SGHDT, CDR2 YYEEEE. The CDR3 length is 14 residues. The CDR3 DNA sequence: TGTGCCAGCAGCTTGGCAGGGGGTGATCAGCCCCAGCATTTT. Translating gives CASSLAGGDQPQHF.

The V call is TRBV7-3, the J call TRBJ2-5, with D tentatively TRBD2 (5 bases). V shed 5 bases and J shed 1 base, with 8 bases lying between them. The germline V gene encodes CDR1 SGHTA and CDR2 FQGTGA. The CDR3 totals 13 residues. CDR3 residues: CASSPRGQETQYF. The CDR3 bases are TGTGCCAGCAGCCCCCGGGGCCAAGAGACCCAGTACTTC.

The chain is built from TRBV6-2 or TRBV6-3 and TRBJ2-7, with D possibly being TRBD2 (6 bases). With 4 bases removed from V and 2 bases from J, the gap between germline ends came to 12 bases. The CDR3 contains 14 residues. CDR1 is MNHEY, CDR2 SVGEGT, per germline. CDR3 residues: CASSFRPGAYEQYF. The DNA for the CDR3 is TGTGCCAGCAGTTTCCGACCGGGGGCCTACGAGCAGTACTTC.

The CDR3 nucleotides read TGTGCCAGTAGTATAAGGTGGGGCAGCGCCCTTCCCGATGGCTACACCTTC. Its protein product is CASSIRWGSALPDGYTF. V and J are TRBV19 and TRBJ1-2, with D maybe TRBD1 (5 bases). The CDR3 contains 17 residues. V gave up 2 bases and J gave up 6 bases, with 22 bases separating them. Looked up from germline, CDR1 is LNHDA and CDR2 is SQIVND (reference sequence).

The chain recombines TRBV7-8 with TRBJ1-2, with 8 bases lining up with TRBD1. With 5 bases clipped from V and 7 bases from J, the junction kept 9 bases outside the gene matches. Looked up from germline, CDR1 is SGHVS and CDR2 is FQNEAQ. The CDR3 length is 14 residues. Written as DNA, the CDR3 is TGTGCCAGCAGCATGGACAGGGAGCGCGGTGGCTACACCTTC. Translating it yields CASSMDRERGGYTF.

About this clone itself: One junction end does not reproduce the germline sequence, and a read error may be involved. The chain uses TRBV6-1 and TRBJ1-1, with 9 bases fitting TRBD1. Germline V gene sequence: CDR1 MNHNS, CDR2 SASEGT. This CDR3 is 16 amino acids long. The CDR3 spells CASSEGQGQGKTEAFF. DNA for the CDR3: TGTGCCAGCAGCGAAGGCCAGGGACAGGGAAAAACTGAAGCTTTCTTT.

The J gene is TRBJ1-4, the V gene TRBV28, with TRBD1 as a possible D gene (5 bases). V was clipped by 10 bases and J by 11 bases, with 17 bases between them. The length of the CDR3 is 12 residues. CDR1 is MDHEN and CDR2 is SYDVKM in the germline V gene. As DNA, the CDR3 is TGTGCCACCCAAGGCAGGCCAGGGAAACTGTTTTTT. As protein: CATQGRPGKLFF.

J is TRBJ1-1 and V is TRBV7-9; D might be TRBD1 (5 bases). V was shortened by 2 bases and J by 1 base, with 5 bases between the two germline ends. This CDR3 is 13 amino acids long. Germline CDR1 is SEHNR and CDR2 is FQNEAQ (reference sequence). CDR3 coding DNA: TGTGCCAGCAGCTTACAGGGGAACACTGAAGCTTTCTTT. Translation gives CASSLQGNTEAFF. The full variable domain, in which reference TRBV7-9 and TRBJ1-1 provide the parts outside the CDR3, is DTGVSQNPRHKITKRGQNVTFRCDPISEHNRLYWYRQTLGQGPEFLTYFQNEAQLEKSRLLSDRFSAERPKGSFSTLEIQRTEQGDSAMYLCASSLQGNTEAFFGQGTRLTVV.

The chain combines TRBV18 with TRBJ2-1; D may be TRBD1 (5 bases). Germline V gene data show CDR1 as KGHSH and CDR2 as LQKENI. This CDR3 is built from 14 residues. Trimming left V 4 bases short and J 5 bases short, with 12 bases between. The CDR3, as DNA: TGTGCCAGCTCACAAACCCTACAGGACAATGAGCAGTTCTTC. This codes for CASSQTLQDNEQFF.

The chain combines TRBV19 with TRBJ1-1; D may be TRBD1 (6 bases). In germline, CDR1 is LNHDA, CDR2 SQIVND (reference sequence). Trimming stripped 7 bases from V and 10 bases from J, with 16 bases between. There are 12 residues in the CDR3. This CDR3 is CASNIGGHGAFF. CDR3 nucleotide sequence: TGTGCCAGTAACATCGGGGGGCACGGAGCTTTCTTT.

The chain couples TRBV3-1 (or the pseudogene TRBV3-2) to TRBJ2-7; 7 nucleotides align to TRBD1. CDR1 is LGHDT, CDR2 YNNKEL, per germline (reference sequence). This CDR3 contains 14 residues. Losses at the gene ends were 2 bases for V and 4 bases for J; bases not matched to a gene: 5. The CDR3 DNA is TGTGCCAGCAGCCAATCGAAACAGGGGTACGAGCAGTACTTC. Translation: CASSQSKQGYEQYF.

This chain joins TRBV7-9 and TRBJ2-3, with D perhaps TRBD1 (6 bases). Trimming cost V 5 bases and J 2 bases, with 17 bases left between them. Germline V gives CDR1 SEHNR, CDR2 FQNEAQ (reference sequence). There are 16 residues in the CDR3. The CDR3: CASSPFGQRITDTQYF. CDR3 in DNA: TGTGCCAGCAGCCCTTTTGGACAGAGGATCACAGATACGCAGTATTTT. The full variable domain, rest sourced from reference TRBV7-9 and TRBJ2-3, is DTGVSQNPRHKITKRGQNVTFRCDPISEHNRLYWYRQTLGQGPEFLTYFQNEAQLEKSRLLSDRFSAERPKGSFSTLEIQRTEQGDSAMYLCASSPFGQRITDTQYFGPGTRLTVL.

In this sample, this clone turned up once. This rearrangement joins TRBV6-5 to TRBJ2-3; D possibly corresponds to TRBD2 (6 bases). Trimming shortened V by 3 bases and J by 6 bases, and 13 bases separated the two germline ends. This CDR3 has 14 amino acids. Germline V gene sequence: CDR1 MNHEY, CDR2 SVGAGI. The CDR3 nucleotides read TGTGCCAGCAGTTATACCGGGGGACGGGATACGCAGTATTTT. As protein: CASSYTGGRDTQYF.

This clone was counted a few times. The chain uses TRBV6-6 and TRBJ1-5, with D perhaps TRBD1 (6 bases). Trimming took 6 bases from V and 3 from J, leaving 18 bases between them. Germline CDR1 MNHNY, CDR2 SVGAGI (reference sequence). This CDR3 has 16 residues. DNA for the CDR3: TGTGCCAGCAGACCCCCGGGGGGCTGGGACAATCAGCCCCAGCATTTT. This gives the protein CASRPPGGWDNQPQHF.

This clone was counted once. The V call is TRBV7-9, the J call TRBJ1-1; no definite D call. The length of the CDR3 is 14 residues. CDR1 is SEHNR and CDR2 is FQNEAQ in the germline V gene (reference sequence). Trimming left V 5 bases short and J 0 bases short, with 10 bases between. DNA of the CDR3: TGTGCCAGCAGCCATGGAGGAGTGAACACTGAAGCTTTCTTT. This translates into CASSHGGVNTEAFF.

The chain links TRBV7-9 to TRBJ2-2, with 8 bases aligning to TRBD1. Trimming took 7 bases from V and 1 from J; bases not matched to a gene: 5. Germline V CDR1 and CDR2: SEHNR, FQNEAQ (reference sequence). There are 15 residues in the CDR3. CDR3 loop: CASIPGQVNTGELFF. Written as DNA, the CDR3 is TGTGCCAGCATTCCGGGACAGGTGAACACCGGGGAGCTGTTTTTT.

This clone appeared once. CDR3 sequence reads: CASSLSSGANTGELFF. CDR3 nucleotides: TGTGCCAGCAGCTTGTCTAGCGGGGCGAACACCGGGGAGCTGTTTTTT. The chain is built from TRBV11-3 and TRBJ2-2, with 9 nucleotides matching TRBD2. The V and J ends lost 3 bases and 0 bases, in that order; junction bases with no gene match: 2. Germline values: CDR1 SGHNT, CDR2 YENEEA. The CDR3 runs 16 residues.

This clone has just a few counts. The chain joins TRBV11-2 to TRBJ1-2, with TRBD1 matching 9 bases. There are 15 residues in the CDR3. Germline V gene lookup returns CDR1 SGHAT and CDR2 FQNNGV. Trimming cost V 5 bases and J 7 bases; bases outside gene matches: 11. The CDR3 is CASSLTTGGEGGYTF. The CDR3 DNA reads TGTGCCAGCAGCCTTACGACAGGGGGGGAGGGTGGCTACACCTTC.

This rearrangement joins TRBV5-6 to TRBJ1-4; D unresolved. V dropped 0 bases and J dropped 7 bases, with 4 bases sitting between them. Germline CDR1 is SGHDT and CDR2 is YYEEEE. The CDR3 has 12 amino acids. DNA of the CDR3: TGTGCCAGCAGCTTGGTCGGTGAAAAACTGTTTTTT. It translates to CASSLVGEKLFF.

This sequence joins TRBV12-3 or TRBV12-4 and TRBJ1-1; D call uncertain. V was cut by 8 bases and J by 1 base, with 11 bases left in between. This CDR3 is 13 amino acids long. DNA of the CDR3: TGTGCCAGCGGCCAGTCACCGAACACTGAAGCTTTCTTT. Translated: CASGQSPNTEAFF.

The chain links TRBV5-1 to TRBJ1-1, with unresolved D. V lost 0 bases, J lost 1 base, and 10 bases lay in between. Germline values: CDR1 SGHRS, CDR2 YFSETQ. The CDR3 length is 15 residues. The CDR3 DNA sequence: TGCGCCAGCAGCTTGGTAGCAGCGGAGAACACTGAAGCTTTCTTT. It codes for CASSLVAAENTEAFF.

The J gene is TRBJ2-2, the V gene TRBV7-9; the D is unclear. The CDR3 is 15 residues long. Germline V gene data show CDR1 as SEHNR and CDR2 as FQNEAQ (reference sequence). V dropped 6 bases and J dropped 2 bases, with 13 bases sitting between them. CDR3 in DNA: TGTGCCAGCAGGCTAGACTCAATTAACACCGGGGAGCTGTTTTTT. Residues: CASRLDSINTGELFF.

V and J are TRBV7-2 and TRBJ2-2, with 7 bases lining up with TRBD1. The CDR3 totals 14 residues. The V and J ends lost 5 bases and 8 bases, in that order; junction bases with no gene match: 8. Germline CDR1 and CDR2: SGHTA and FQGNSA. The CDR3 reads CASSVGQPRGELFF. The CDR3 DNA is TGTGCCAGCAGCGTGGGACAGCCCAGGGGGGAGCTGTTTTTT.